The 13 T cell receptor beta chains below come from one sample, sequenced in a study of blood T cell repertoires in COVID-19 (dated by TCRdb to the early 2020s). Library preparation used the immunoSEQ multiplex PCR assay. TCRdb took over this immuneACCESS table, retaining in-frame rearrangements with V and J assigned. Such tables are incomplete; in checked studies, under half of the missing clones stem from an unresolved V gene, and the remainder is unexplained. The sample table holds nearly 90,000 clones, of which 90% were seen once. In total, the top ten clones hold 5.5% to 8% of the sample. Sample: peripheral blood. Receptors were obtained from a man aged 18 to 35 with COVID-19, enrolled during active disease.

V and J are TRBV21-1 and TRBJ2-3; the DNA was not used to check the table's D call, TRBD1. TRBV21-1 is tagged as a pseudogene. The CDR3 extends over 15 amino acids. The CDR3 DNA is TGTGCCAGCAGCGGAAGGACAGGGAGGTTTGATACGCAGTATTTT. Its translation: CASSGRTGRFDTQYF.

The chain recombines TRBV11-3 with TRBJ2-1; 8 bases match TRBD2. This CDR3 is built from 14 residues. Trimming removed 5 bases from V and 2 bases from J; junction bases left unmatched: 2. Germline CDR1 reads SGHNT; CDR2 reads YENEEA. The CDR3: CASSLGLAYNEQFF. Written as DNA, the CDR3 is TGTGCCAGCAGCCTGGGACTAGCCTACAATGAGCAGTTCTTC.

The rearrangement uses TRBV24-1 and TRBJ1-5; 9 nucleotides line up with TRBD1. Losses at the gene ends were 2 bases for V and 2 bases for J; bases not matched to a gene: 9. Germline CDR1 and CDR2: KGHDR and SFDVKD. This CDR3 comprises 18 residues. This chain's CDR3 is CATSDWSGTGFGNQPQHF. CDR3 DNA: TGTGCCACCAGTGATTGGTCCGGGACAGGGTTTGGCAATCAGCCCCAGCATTTT.

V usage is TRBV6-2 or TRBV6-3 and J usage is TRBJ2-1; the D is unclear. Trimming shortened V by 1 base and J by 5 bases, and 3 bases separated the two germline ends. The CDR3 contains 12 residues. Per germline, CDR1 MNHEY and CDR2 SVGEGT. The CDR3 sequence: CASSYFNNEQFF. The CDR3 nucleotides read TGTGCCAGCAGTTACTTCAACAATGAGCAGTTCTTC.

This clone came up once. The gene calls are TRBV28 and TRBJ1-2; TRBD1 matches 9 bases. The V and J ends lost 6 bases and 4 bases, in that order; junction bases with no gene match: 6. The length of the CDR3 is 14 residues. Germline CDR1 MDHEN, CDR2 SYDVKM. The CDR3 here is CASSSTGGFYGYTF. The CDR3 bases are TGTGCCAGCAGCTCAACAGGGGGCTTCTATGGCTACACCTTC.

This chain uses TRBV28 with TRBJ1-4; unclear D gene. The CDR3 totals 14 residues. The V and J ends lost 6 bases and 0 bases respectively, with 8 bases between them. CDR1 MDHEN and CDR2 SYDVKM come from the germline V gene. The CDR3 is CASSLITTNEKLFF. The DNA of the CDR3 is TGTGCCAGCAGCCTTATTACAACTAATGAAAAACTGTTTTTT.

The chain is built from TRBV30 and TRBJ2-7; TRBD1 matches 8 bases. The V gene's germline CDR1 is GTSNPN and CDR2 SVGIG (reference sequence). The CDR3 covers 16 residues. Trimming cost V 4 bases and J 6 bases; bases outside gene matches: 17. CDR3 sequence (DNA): TGTGCCTGGATGTTCATCAGGACAGGGTTTCTATGCGAGCAGTACTTC. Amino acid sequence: CAWMFIRTGFLCEQYF.

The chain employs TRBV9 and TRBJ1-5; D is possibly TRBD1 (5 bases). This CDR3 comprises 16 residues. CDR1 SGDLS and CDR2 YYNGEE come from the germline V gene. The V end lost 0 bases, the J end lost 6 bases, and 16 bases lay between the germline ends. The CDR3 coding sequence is TGTGCCAGCAGCGTAGTGGAGGGCGGGGGAGGTCAGCCCCAGCATTTT. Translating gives CASSVVEGGGGQPQHF.

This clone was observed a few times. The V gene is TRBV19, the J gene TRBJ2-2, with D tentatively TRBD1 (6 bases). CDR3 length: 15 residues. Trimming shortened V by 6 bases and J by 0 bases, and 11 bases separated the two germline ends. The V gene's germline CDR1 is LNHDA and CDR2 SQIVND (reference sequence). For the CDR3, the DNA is TGTGCCAGTAGACCGGGACACGCGAACACCGGGGAGCTGTTTTTT. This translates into CASRPGHANTGELFF.

CDR3 bases: TGTGCCAGCAGGGAGAGCTCCTACAATGAGCAGTTCTTC. Translated, it gives CASRESSYNEQFF. V and J are TRBV28 and TRBJ2-1; D is unresolved. The germline V gene has CDR1 MDHEN and CDR2 SYDVKM. V lost 6 bases, J lost 0 bases, and 6 bases lay in between. This CDR3 contains 13 residues.

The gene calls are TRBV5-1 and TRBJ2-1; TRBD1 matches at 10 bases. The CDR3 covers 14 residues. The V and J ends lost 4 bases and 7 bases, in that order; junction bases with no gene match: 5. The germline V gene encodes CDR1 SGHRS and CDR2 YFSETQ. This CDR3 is CASSPGQGWNEQFF. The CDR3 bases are TGCGCCAGCAGCCCGGGACAGGGGTGGAATGAGCAGTTCTTC.

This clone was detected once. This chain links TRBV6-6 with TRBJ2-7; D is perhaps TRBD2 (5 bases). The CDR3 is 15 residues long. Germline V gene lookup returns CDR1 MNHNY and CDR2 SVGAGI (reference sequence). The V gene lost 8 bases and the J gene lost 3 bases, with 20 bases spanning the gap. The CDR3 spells CASALLGGAGYEQYF. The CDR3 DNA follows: TGTGCCAGCGCCTTACTAGGAGGAGCTGGCTACGAGCAGTACTTC.

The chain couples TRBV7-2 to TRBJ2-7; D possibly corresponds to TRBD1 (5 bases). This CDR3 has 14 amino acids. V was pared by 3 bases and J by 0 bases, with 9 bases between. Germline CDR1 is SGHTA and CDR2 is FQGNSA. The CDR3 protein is CASSFSGHSYEQYF. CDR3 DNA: TGTGCCAGCAGCTTTTCCGGACACTCCTACGAGCAGTACTTC.